The clone carrying this T cell receptor beta chain occurred many times. This entry comes from a study of cytotoxic CD8 clonotypes in ibrutinib-treated CLL. This table comes from immunoSEQ multiplex PCR, and its TCRdb copy is limited to in-frame clones, with some not included. This sample yields around 77,000 clones, of which approximately 80% are seen a single time; more than 7.5% belongs to the top ten. The CDR3 has 14 amino acids. From germline, CDR1 is ENHRY and CDR2 SYGVKD. V lost 7 bases, J lost 1 base, and 13 bases lay in between. The sequence came from a human donor with chronic lymphocytic leukemia. The gene calls are TRBV10-3 and TRBJ1-1, with D possibly TRBD1 on 5 matching bases. Sample: PBMCs, taken at disease progression, from a patient treated with ibrutinib. The CDR3 nucleotides read TGTGCCATCACGAGGGGAGGAGGGAACACTGAAGCTTTCTTT. Its translation is CAITRGGGNTEAFF.